The next 14 T cell receptor beta chains were all read from a single sample in a study of CD8 T cells in Susac syndrome. With random hexamers, 0.5 to 1 ug RNA was reverse transcribed. TCRdb recomputed calls from the immunoSEQ multiplex PCR reads with MiXCR, one row per CDR3 protein. The sample comprises 95,000 to 150,000 distinct CDR3 sequences, approximately 95% of which are singletons, and over 0.3% rests with the top ten. Sequenced material: CD8+ T cells from PBMCs. The source of these receptors is a human donor with multiple sclerosis.

This chain links TRBV29-1 with TRBJ2-5, with a tentative D call TRBD1 (6 bases). V lost 0 bases and J lost 7, with 15 bases in between. CDR3 length: 14 residues. Germline CDR1 reads SQVTM; CDR2 reads ANQGSEA. Written as DNA, the CDR3 is TGCAGCGTTGAAGATCTTTCAGGGGTCACGACCCAGTACTTC. This translates into CSVEDLSGVTTQYF.

This rearrangement joins TRBV6-1 to TRBJ2-7, with 9 positions matching TRBD1. The CDR3 has 15 residues. Per the germline V gene, CDR1 is MNHNS and CDR2 is SASEGT. With 2 bases clipped from V and 2 bases from J, the junction kept 4 bases outside the gene matches. The CDR3 reads CASSERTGDPYEQYF. CDR3 coding DNA: TGTGCCAGCAGTGAACGGACAGGGGATCCCTACGAGCAGTACTTC.

The rearrangement uses TRBV24-1 and TRBJ2-1, with TRBD2 matching over 13 bases. CDR1 KGHDR and CDR2 SFDVKD come from the germline V gene. This CDR3 is 16 amino acids long. Trimming removed 5 bases from V and 5 bases from J; junction bases left unmatched: 5. The CDR3 sequence is CATSGTSGGDNNEQFF. The DNA for the CDR3 is TGTGCCACCAGTGGTACTAGCGGGGGGGATAACAATGAGCAGTTCTTC.

This clonotype has just one count. CDR3 DNA sequence: TGTGCCAGCAGTTTAGCCATCGGGGATCACTACGAGCAGTACGTC. This codes for CASSLAIGDHYEQYV. This rearrangement joins TRBV28 to TRBJ2-7, with D tentatively TRBD2 (5 bases). In germline, CDR1 is MDHEN, CDR2 SYDVKM. The length of the CDR3 is 15 residues. V was shortened by 2 bases and J by 3 bases, with 14 bases between the two germline ends.

J is TRBJ2-7 and V is TRBV5-6, with D perhaps matching TRBD1 (5 bases). The V gene lost 2 bases and the J gene lost 2 bases, with 11 bases spanning the gap. This CDR3 spans 14 amino acids. Germline CDR1 and CDR2: SGHDT and YYEEEE. The CDR3 DNA sequence: TGTGCCAGCAGCTTAAGACAGAATCCCTACGAGCAGTACTTC. Amino acid sequence: CASSLRQNPYEQYF.

CDR3 protein: CASSVNRDITGELFF. In DNA form, the CDR3 reads TGTGCCAGCAGCGTCAACCGGGACATCACCGGGGAGCTGTTTTTT. This chain connects TRBV9 to TRBJ2-2; TRBD1 might be the D (6 bases). The germline V gene has CDR1 SGDLS and CDR2 YYNGEE. The CDR3 is 15 residues long. V lost 2 bases and J lost 4, with 12 bases in between.

This clonotype was seen just once. This sequence joins TRBV5-6 and TRBJ2-3; possible D gene TRBD2, 5 bases. This CDR3 has 15 amino acids. Germline V gene sequence: CDR1 SGHDT, CDR2 YYEEEE. V lost 0 bases, J lost 2 bases, and 10 bases lay in between. CDR3 protein: CASSLAGLATDTQYF. CDR3 nucleotides: TGTGCCAGCAGCTTGGCAGGCCTAGCCACAGATACGCAGTATTTT. Variable domain in full (rest from reference TRBV5-6 and TRBJ2-3): DAGVTQSPTHLIKTRGQQVTLRCSPKSGHDTVSWYQQALGQGPQFIFQYYEEEERQRGNFPDRFSGHQFPNYSSELNVNALLLGDSALYLCASSLAGLATDTQYFGPGTRLTVL.

This sequence joins TRBV7-9 and TRBJ2-3; 8 bases are a match to TRBD2. Germline-derived CDR1 and CDR2 are SEHNR and FQNEAQ (reference sequence). The trim removed 2 bases at V and 2 bases at J, leaving 6 bases unmatched. This CDR3 is 16 amino acids long. CDR3 sequence reads: CASSLPLAVNTDTQYF. The DNA of the CDR3 is TGTGCCAGCAGCTTACCACTAGCGGTGAACACAGATACGCAGTATTTT.

This sequence joins TRBV10-3 and TRBJ1-2; 8 bases map to TRBD1. This CDR3 is built from 12 residues. Germline CDR1 ENHRY, CDR2 SYGVKD. The V gene end was trimmed by 6 bases and the J gene end by 9 bases; junction bases not matched to a gene: 6. This chain's CDR3 is CAIRDDRGSYTF. As DNA, the CDR3 is TGTGCCATCAGGGATGACAGGGGAAGCTACACCTTC.

This chain joins TRBV2 and TRBJ1-5; TRBD1 is a possible D gene (5 bases). The ends were cut back, 6 bases at V and 2 bases at J, with 14 bases in the middle. Germline CDR1 reads SNHLY; CDR2 reads FYNNEI. The CDR3 sequence is 15 residues long. CDR3 sequence reads: CASRQAPGGNQPQHF. CDR3 sequence (DNA): TGTGCCAGCAGGCAGGCTCCGGGGGGCAATCAGCCCCAGCATTTT. The full variable domain, completed using reference TRBV2 and TRBJ1-5, is EPEVTQTPSHQVTQMGQEVILRCVPISNHLYFYWYRQILGQKVEFLVSFYNNEISEKSEIFDDQFSVERPDGSNFTLKIRSTKLEDSAMYFCASRQAPGGNQPQHFGDGTRLSIL.

V and J are TRBV29-1 and TRBJ2-1; possible D gene TRBD1, 6 bases. Per the germline V gene, CDR1 is SQVTM and CDR2 is ANQGSEA. Trimming stripped 8 bases from V and 6 bases from J, with 23 bases between. The CDR3 is 15 amino acids. CDR3 amino acids: CSPRLGGIRGNEQFF. The CDR3 nucleotides read TGCAGCCCCCGGCTTGGGGGCATACGAGGCAATGAGCAGTTCTTC.

This sequence joins TRBV7-9 and TRBJ2-7, with 8 bases matching TRBD1. From germline, CDR1 is SEHNR and CDR2 FQNEAQ (reference sequence). The trim removed 5 bases at V and 5 bases at J, leaving 8 bases unmatched. The CDR3 covers 14 residues. CDR3 sequence reads: CASSVGQGFDEQYF. In DNA form, the CDR3 reads TGTGCCAGCAGCGTTGGACAGGGCTTCGACGAGCAGTACTTC. Filled out from reference TRBV7-9 and TRBJ2-7, the complete variable domain reads DTGVSQNPRHKITKRGQNVTFRCDPISEHNRLYWYRQTLGQGPEFLTYFQNEAQLEKSRLLSDRFSAERPKGSFSTLEIQRTEQGDSAMYLCASSVGQGFDEQYFGPGTRLTVT.

J is TRBJ1-1 and V is TRBV7-8; D is possibly TRBD1 (5 bases). V lost 4 bases to trimming and J lost 1 base, with 16 bases between them. Germline CDR1 SGHVS, CDR2 FQNEAQ. The CDR3 totals 16 residues. The CDR3 nucleotides read TGTGCCAGCAGCTGGGGACGAAGGCGGGGGAACACTGAAGCTTTCTTT. Translated: CASSWGRRRGNTEAFF.

This chain links TRBV30 with TRBJ2-3; 9 bases align to TRBD2. The J segment lost 4 bases and the V segment lost 4 bases, leaving 9 bases of the junction unmatched. Germline-derived CDR1 and CDR2 are GTSNPN and SVGIG (reference sequence). This CDR3 has 15 residues. The DNA for the CDR3 is TGTGCCTGGAACTTGGGCGGGAGGGCCCCAGATACGCAGTATTTT. It encodes CAWNLGGRAPDTQYF.